This T cell receptor beta chain was observed in a study of T cell responses to AZD1222 COVID-19 vaccine. The CDR3 is 13 residues long. CDR1 SQVTM and CDR2 ANQGSEA come from the germline V gene. V was shortened by 4 bases and J by 2 bases, with 11 bases between the two germline ends. This clone showed up just once. The antigen is unknown. Pooling covered second doses at about 4 or about 12 weeks. Findings and limits, study-wide: Unmutated variant regions reportedly attract nearly half of all spike-specific TCRs. The sample set comprised mostly white British donors with more females, and clonal diversity was possibly underestimated.

TCRdb's copy holds only in-frame clones and misses some; the assay was immunoSEQ multiplex PCR. Of over 110,000 clones in the sample, approximately 87% are singletons; the top ten hold approximately 1.6%. The sequence came from an adult who received the AZD1222 COVID-19 vaccine. The V gene is TRBV29-1, the J gene TRBJ1-1; D perhaps matches TRBD1 (6 bases). Here the sequenced sample was peripheral blood, taken 28 days after the second AZD1222 dose. The chain's CDR3 is CSVASGGNTEAFF. The DNA for the CDR3 is TGCAGCGTTGCTTCCGGGGGCAACACTGAAGCTTTCTTT.